This TCR beta chain was identified in a study of blood T cell repertoires in COVID-19 (dated by TCRdb to the early 2020s). In the study overall: Samples from collaborators originated in the United States, Italy and Spain and spanned both the acute and convalescent phases of COVID-19. Samples were obtained from the ongoing ImmuneRACE study (first 160 participants) and from 1,254 subjects provided by 6 global collaborators. The dataset comprised deeply sampled blood TCRbeta repertoires from subjects exposed to, actively infected with, or recovered from COVID-19. Sample metadata almost always included a de-identified subject ID, COVID-19 status, age in years and sex. Where available, HLA class I and class II types were taken from metadata supplied by the sample provider and were not determined by assay-based typing. The repertoires were released in a freely available public database intended as a resource for research on the immune response to SARS-CoV-2. The prospective study material was composed of cDNA or gDNA derived from T cells, B-cell-depleted T cells, or PBMCs. Paper-wide results and their limitations: How much clinical and demographic metadata was included differed by source and by participant, and the metadata was provided uncurated.

In the case of this clone: No antigen is known for it. No much larger clonotype is one base removed from it; base qualities were not supplied.

TCRbeta CDR3 regions were amplified from genomic DNA by means of the immunoSEQ Assay, a bias-controlled multiplex PCR. In the paper's pipeline: The number of nucleated cells in each sample was estimated from the amplification of reference gene primers within the assay. To quantify the absolute abundance of each unique TCRbeta CDR3 rearrangement, sequence reads were collapsed and filtered. For each sample, productive Simpson clonality was calculated as the square root of Simpson's diversity index across productive rearrangements. TCRdb stores this immuneACCESS table with in-frame sequences only. Part of the clones is absent; in the studies checked, under half of the shortfall reflects unresolved V genes, and no reason is known for the rest. For V, J and clone size, that table is used; D and trimming come from the DNA. The sample data list approximately 50,000 clones, and about 78% of these were observed just once. The top ten clones comprise approximately 5.3% of the sample.

Enrolling through a virtual design, the prospective study's participants ranged in age from about 18 to 100 years and lived across 24 United States geographic areas. In the prospective study, cohorts were assigned on the basis of participant-reported clinical history obtained from a screening survey and a study questionnaire. Each participant in the prospective study had whole blood, serum and a nasopharyngeal or oropharyngeal swab collected by mobile phlebotomists. Prospective study participants could optionally give additional blood draws and questionnaires over an approximately two-month period. Blood samples from the prospective study were shipped frozen or at room temperature prior to DNA extraction. The junction shows trimming of 10 bases on V and 1 base on J, and the gene matches do not reach 16 bases of it. The CDR3 has 17 amino acids, counting the end cysteine and phenylalanine. Kept here is only the CDR3 DNA, which spans 51 bases and is read in frame from base 1. CDR1 and CDR2 are read off the germline V gene (reference sequence) as LGHDT and YNNKEL.

The sequence was obtained from a woman aged 50 to 65 with acute COVID-19. The chain is assembled from TRBV3-1 (or the pseudogene TRBV3-2) and TRBJ1-1, and 9 bases in between align with TRBD1. Sample: PBMCs or T cells enriched from blood (not recorded which). This receptor has the CDR3 CATSFGTGLIWNTEAFF. The bases are TGTGCCACCAGTTTCGGGACAGGGTTAATCTGGAACACTGAAGCTTTCTTT.